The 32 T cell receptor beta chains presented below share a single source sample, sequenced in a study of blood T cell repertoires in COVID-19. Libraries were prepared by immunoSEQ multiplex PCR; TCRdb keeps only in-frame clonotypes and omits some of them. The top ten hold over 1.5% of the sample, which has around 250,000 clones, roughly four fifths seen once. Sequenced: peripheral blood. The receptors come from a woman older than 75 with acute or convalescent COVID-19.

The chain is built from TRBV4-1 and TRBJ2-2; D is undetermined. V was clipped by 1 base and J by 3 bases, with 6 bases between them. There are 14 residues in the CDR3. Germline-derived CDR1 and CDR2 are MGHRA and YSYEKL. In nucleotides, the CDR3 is TGCGCCAGCAGCCAAGTCCCTGACACCGGGGAGCTGTTTTTT. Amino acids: CASSQVPDTGELFF.

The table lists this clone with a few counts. For the CDR3, the DNA is TGTGCCAGCAGCTTGGCAGGAATGAACACTGAAGCTTTCTTT. It codes for CASSLAGMNTEAFF. This rearrangement joins TRBV5-4 to TRBJ1-1; D remains unclear. The CDR3 covers 14 residues. Per the germline V gene, CDR1 is SGHNT and CDR2 is YYREEE (reference sequence). The V end lost 0 bases, the J end lost 0 bases, and 6 bases lay between the germline ends.

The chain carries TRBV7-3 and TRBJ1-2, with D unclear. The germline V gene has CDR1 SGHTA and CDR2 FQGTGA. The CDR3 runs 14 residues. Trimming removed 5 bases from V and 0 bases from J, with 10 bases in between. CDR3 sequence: CASSPENSNYGYTF. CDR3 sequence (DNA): TGTGCCAGCAGCCCAGAAAATTCTAACTATGGCTACACCTTC.

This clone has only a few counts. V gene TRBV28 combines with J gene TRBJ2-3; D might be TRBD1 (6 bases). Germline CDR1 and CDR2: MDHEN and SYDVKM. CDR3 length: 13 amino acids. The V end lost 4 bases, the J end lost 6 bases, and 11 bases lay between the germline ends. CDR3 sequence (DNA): TGTGCCAGCAGTTACCAGGGGCCGGATACGCAGTATTTT. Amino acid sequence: CASSYQGPDTQYF.

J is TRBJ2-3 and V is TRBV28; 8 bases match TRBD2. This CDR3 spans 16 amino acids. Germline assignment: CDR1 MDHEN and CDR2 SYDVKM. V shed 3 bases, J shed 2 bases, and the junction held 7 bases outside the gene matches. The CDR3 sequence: CASSFGTSIVTDTQYF. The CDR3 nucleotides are TGTGCCAGCAGTTTTGGGACTAGTATCGTCACAGATACGCAGTATTTT. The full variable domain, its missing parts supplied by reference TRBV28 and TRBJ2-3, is DVKVTQSSRYLVKRTGEKVFLECVQDMDHENMFWYRQDPGLGLRLIYFSYDVKMKEKGDIPEGYSVSREKKERFSLILESASTNQTSMYLCASSFGTSIVTDTQYFGPGTRLTVL.

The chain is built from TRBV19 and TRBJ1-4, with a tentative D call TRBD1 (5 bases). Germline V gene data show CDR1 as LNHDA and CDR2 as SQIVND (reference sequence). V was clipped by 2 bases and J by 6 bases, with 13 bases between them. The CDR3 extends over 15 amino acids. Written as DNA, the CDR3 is TGTGCCAGTAGTATAAGGAGGGGAAAGGATGAAAAACTGTTTTTT. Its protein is CASSIRRGKDEKLFF.

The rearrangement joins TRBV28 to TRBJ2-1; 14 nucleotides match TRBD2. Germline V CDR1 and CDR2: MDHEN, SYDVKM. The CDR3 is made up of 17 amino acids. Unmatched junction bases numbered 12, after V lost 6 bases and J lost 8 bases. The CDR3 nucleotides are TGTGCCAGCAGCTCCCCTAGACTAGCGGGGGGGAGGTATGAGCAGTTCTTC. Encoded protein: CASSSPRLAGGRYEQFF.

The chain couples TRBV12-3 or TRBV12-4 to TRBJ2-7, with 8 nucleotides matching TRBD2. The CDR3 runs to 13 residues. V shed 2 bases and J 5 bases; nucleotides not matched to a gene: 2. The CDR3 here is CASSLLAGHEQYF. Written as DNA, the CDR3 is TGTGCCAGCAGTTTACTAGCGGGCCACGAGCAGTACTTC.

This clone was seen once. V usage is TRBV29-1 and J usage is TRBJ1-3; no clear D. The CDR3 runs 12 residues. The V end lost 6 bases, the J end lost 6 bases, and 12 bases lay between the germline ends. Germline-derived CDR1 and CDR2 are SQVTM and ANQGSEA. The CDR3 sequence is CSVMGVENTIYF. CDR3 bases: TGCAGCGTGATGGGCGTAGAAAACACCATATATTTT.

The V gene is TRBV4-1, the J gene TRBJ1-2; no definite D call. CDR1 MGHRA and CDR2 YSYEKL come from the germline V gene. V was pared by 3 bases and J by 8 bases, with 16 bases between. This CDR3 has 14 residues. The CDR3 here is CASSQSGSSYGYTF. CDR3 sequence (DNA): TGCGCCAGCAGCCAGAGCGGGTCCTCCTACGGCTACACCTTC.

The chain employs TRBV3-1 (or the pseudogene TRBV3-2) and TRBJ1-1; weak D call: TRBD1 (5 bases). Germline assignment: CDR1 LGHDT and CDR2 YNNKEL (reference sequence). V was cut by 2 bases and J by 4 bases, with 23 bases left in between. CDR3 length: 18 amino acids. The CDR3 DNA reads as TGTGCCAGCAGCCAATACGGGCAGGGCCCCCACCGCTTCACTGAAGCTTTCTTT. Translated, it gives CASSQYGQGPHRFTEAFF.

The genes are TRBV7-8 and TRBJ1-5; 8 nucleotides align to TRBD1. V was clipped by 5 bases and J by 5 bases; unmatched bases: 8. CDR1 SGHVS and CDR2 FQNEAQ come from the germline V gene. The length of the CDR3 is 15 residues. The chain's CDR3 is CASSQGQGGHQPQHF. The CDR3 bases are TGTGCCAGCAGCCAAGGACAGGGTGGCCATCAGCCCCAGCATTTT.

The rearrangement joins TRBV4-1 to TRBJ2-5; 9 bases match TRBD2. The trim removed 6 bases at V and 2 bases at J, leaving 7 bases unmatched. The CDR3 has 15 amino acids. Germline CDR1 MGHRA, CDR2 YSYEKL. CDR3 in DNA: TGCGCCAGCAGTCCGACTAGCGGTTTACAAGAGACCCAGTACTTC. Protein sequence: CASSPTSGLQETQYF.

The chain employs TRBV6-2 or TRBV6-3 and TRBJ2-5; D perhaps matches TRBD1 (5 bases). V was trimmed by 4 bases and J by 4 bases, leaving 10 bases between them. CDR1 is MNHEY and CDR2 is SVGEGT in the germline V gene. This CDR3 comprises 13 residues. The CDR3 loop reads CASSLAGLETQYF. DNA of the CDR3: TGTGCCAGCAGTTTAGCAGGGCTAGAGACCCAGTACTTC.

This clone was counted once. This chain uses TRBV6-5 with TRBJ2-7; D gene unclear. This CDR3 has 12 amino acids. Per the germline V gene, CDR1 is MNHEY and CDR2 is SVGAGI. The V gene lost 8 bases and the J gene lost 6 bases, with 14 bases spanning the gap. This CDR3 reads CASHPRPGEQYF. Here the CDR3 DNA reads TGTGCCAGCCATCCCCGTCCCGGCGAGCAGTACTTC.

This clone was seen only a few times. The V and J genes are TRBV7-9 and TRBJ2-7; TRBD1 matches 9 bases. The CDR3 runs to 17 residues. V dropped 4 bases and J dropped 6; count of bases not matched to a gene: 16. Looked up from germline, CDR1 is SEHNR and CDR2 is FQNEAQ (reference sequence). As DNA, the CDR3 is TGTGCCAGCAGCTCTCGCCTCGGACAGGGGTACCCTCTCGAGCAGTACTTC. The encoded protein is CASSSRLGQGYPLEQYF.

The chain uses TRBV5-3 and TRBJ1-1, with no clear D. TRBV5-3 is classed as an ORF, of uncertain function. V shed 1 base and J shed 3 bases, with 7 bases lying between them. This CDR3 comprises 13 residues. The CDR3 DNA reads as TGTGCCAGAAGCTTGTCGAGGGACACTGAAGCTTTCTTT. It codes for CARSLSRDTEAFF.

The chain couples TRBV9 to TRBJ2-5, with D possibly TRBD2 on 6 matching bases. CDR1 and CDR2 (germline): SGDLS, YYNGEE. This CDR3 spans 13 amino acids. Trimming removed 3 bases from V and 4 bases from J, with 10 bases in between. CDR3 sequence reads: CASSAGVGETQYF. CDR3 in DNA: TGTGCCAGCAGCGCGGGGGTGGGAGAGACCCAGTACTTC.

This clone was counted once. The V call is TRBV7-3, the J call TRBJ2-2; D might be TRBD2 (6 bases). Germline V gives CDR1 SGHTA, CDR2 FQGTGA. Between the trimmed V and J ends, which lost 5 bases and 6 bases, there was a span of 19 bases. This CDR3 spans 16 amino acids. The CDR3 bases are TGTGCCAGCAGCCTAATGGGGGGTTTAGGTTCCGGGGAGCTGTTTTTT. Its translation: CASSLMGGLGSGELFF.

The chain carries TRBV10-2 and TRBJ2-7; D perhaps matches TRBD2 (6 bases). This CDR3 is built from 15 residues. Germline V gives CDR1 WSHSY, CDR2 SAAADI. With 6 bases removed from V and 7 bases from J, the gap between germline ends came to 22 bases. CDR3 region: CASRKAHRDSREQYF. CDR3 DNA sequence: TGCGCCAGCAGGAAGGCTCATAGGGACTCCAGGGAGCAGTACTTC.

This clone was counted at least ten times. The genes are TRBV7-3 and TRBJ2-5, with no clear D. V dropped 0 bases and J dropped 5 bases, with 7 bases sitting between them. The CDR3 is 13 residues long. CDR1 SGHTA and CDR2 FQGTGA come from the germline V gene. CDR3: CASSLTSMETQYF. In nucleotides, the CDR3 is TGTGCCAGCAGCTTAACTAGTATGGAGACCCAGTACTTC.

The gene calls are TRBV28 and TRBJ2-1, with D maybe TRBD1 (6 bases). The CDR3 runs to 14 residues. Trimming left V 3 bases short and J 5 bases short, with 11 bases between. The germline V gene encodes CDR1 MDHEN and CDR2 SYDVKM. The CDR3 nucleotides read TGTGCCAGCAGTTTTGACTCAGGGGACAATGAGCAGTTCTTC. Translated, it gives CASSFDSGDNEQFF. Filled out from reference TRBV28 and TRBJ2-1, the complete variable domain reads DVKVTQSSRYLVKRTGEKVFLECVQDMDHENMFWYRQDPGLGLRLIYFSYDVKMKEKGDIPEGYSVSREKKERFSLILESASTNQTSMYLCASSFDSGDNEQFFGPGTRLTVL.

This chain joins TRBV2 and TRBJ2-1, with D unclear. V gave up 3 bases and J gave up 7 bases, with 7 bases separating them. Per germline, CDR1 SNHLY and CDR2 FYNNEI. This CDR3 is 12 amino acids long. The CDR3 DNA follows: TGTGCCAGCAGTGATTTTCGTAATGAGCAGTTCTTC. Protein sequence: CASSDFRNEQFF.

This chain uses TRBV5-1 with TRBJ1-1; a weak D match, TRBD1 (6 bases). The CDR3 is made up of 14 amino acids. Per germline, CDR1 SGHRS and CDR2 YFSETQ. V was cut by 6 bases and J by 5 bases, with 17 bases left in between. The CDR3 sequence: CASTPSAGQTEAFF. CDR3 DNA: TGCGCCAGCACCCCCTCGGCAGGACAGACTGAAGCTTTCTTT. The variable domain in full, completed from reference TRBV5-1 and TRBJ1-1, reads KAGVTQTPRYLIKTRGQQVTLSCSPISGHRSVSWYQQTPGQGLQFLFEYFSETQRNKGNFPGRFSGRQFSNSRSEMNVSTLELGDSALYLCASTPSAGQTEAFFGQGTRLTVV.

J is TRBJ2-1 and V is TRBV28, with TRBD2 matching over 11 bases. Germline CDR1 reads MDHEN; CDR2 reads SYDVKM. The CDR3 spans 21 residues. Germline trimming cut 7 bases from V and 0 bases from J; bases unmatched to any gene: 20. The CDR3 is CASMEPPRGLADPSSYNEQFF. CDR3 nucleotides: TGTGCCAGCATGGAACCTCCACGGGGACTAGCGGATCCGAGCTCCTACAATGAGCAGTTCTTC.

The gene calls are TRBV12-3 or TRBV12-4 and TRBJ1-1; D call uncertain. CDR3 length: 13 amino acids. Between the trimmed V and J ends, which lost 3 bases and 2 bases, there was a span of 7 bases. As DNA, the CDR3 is TGTGCCAGCAGTTTCCAGACTAACACTGAAGCTTTCTTT. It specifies CASSFQTNTEAFF.

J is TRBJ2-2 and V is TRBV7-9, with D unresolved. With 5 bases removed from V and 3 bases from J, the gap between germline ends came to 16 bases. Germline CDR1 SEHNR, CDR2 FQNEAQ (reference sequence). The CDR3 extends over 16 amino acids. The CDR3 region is CASSGKTGSDTGELFF. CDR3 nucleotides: TGTGCCAGCAGCGGTAAAACGGGTAGTGACACCGGGGAGCTGTTTTTT.

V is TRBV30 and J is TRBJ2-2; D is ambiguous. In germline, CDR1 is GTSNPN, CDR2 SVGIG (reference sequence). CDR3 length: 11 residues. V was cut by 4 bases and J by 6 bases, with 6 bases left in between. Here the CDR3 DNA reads TGTGCCTGGACGGAGTCCGGGGAGCTGTTTTTT. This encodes CAWTESGELFF.

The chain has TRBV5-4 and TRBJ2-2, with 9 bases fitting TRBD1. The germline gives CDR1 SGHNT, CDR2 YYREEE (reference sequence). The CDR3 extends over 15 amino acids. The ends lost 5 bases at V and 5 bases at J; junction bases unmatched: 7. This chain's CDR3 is CASRTTGGRTGELFF. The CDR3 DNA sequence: TGTGCCAGCAGGACCACAGGGGGCCGAACCGGGGAGCTGTTTTTT.

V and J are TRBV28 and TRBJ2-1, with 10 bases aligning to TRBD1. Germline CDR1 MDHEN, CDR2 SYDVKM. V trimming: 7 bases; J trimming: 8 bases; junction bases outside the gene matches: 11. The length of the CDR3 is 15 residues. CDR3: CASNTPGQGSDEQFF. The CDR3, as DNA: TGTGCCAGCAATACGCCGGGACAGGGGTCCGATGAGCAGTTCTTC.

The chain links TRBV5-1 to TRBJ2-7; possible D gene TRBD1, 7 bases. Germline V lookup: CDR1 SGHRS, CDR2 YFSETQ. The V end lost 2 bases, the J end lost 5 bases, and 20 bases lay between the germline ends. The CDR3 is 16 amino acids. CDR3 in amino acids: CASSFAPGQGGDEQYF. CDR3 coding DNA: TGCGCCAGCAGCTTTGCCCCCGGTCAGGGGGGCGACGAGCAGTACTTC.

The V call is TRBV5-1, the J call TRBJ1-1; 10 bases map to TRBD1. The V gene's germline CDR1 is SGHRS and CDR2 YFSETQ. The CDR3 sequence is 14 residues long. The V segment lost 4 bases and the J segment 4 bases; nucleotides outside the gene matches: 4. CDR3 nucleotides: TGCGCCAGCAGCCCTAGGACAGGGGGCACTGAAGCTTTCTTT. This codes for CASSPRTGGTEAFF. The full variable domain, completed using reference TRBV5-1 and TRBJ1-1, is KAGVTQTPRYLIKTRGQQVTLSCSPISGHRSVSWYQQTPGQGLQFLFEYFSETQRNKGNFPGRFSGRQFSNSRSEMNVSTLELGDSALYLCASSPRTGGTEAFFGQGTRLTVV.